These 21 T cell receptor beta chains were sequenced from one sample in a study of blood T cell repertoires in COVID-19. Assay: immunoSEQ multiplex PCR; the TCRdb copy retains only in-frame clones and omits some. The data show roughly 150,000 clones, 84% seen once. The sample consisted of PBMCs or T cells enriched from blood (not recorded which). Source of these receptors: a man between 50 and 59 years old in a cohort exposed to, infected with or recovered from COVID-19 (not recorded which).

The chain links TRBV12-3 or TRBV12-4 to TRBJ1-2; TRBD1 is a possible D gene (5 bases). V was clipped by 2 bases and J by 5 bases, with 6 bases between them. CDR3 length: 12 amino acids. CDR3: CASSLKGYGYTF. The CDR3 nucleotides are TGTGCCAGCAGTTTAAAGGGGTATGGCTACACCTTC.

The chain recombines TRBV24-1 with TRBJ1-2, with 7 bases matching TRBD1. CDR1 and CDR2 from the germline V gene are KGHDR and SFDVKD. The CDR3 runs 17 residues. With V trimmed by 0 bases and J by 4 bases, 10 bases remained unmatched. CDR3 amino acids: CATSDLHWETGVYGYTF. DNA of the CDR3: TGTGCCACCAGTGATTTGCATTGGGAAACAGGGGTCTATGGCTACACCTTC.

The rearrangement links TRBV18 to TRBJ2-2, with 7 bases lining up with TRBD1. After removal of 3 bases from V and 7 bases from J, the junction contained 11 bases not matched to a gene. CDR1 and CDR2 from the germline V gene are KGHSH and LQKENI. The CDR3 has 16 amino acids. The CDR3 here is CASSPSRQGVSGELFF. The DNA for the CDR3 is TGTGCCAGCTCACCGTCCCGACAGGGCGTGAGCGGGGAGCTGTTTTTT.

V usage is TRBV6-1 and J usage is TRBJ2-7; D perhaps matches TRBD1 (5 bases). The CDR3 spans 15 residues. V lost 2 bases to trimming and J lost 3 bases, with 14 bases between them. Germline V gives CDR1 MNHNS, CDR2 SASEGT. The DNA for the CDR3 is TGTGCCAGCAGTGAATCCTCCGGCCAGGGCTACGAGCAGTACTTC. Translated: CASSESSGQGYEQYF.

The J gene is TRBJ2-3, the V gene TRBV10-1, with D possibly TRBD1 on 5 matching bases. The ends were cut back, 6 bases at V and 5 bases at J, with 12 bases in the middle. This CDR3 contains 13 residues. Per the germline V gene, CDR1 is WNHNN and CDR2 is SYGVQD (reference sequence). CDR3 coding DNA: TGCGCCAGCAGCTCACAGGTAGTAGATACGCAGTATTTT. This sequence encodes CASSSQVVDTQYF.

The rearrangement joins TRBV27 to TRBJ1-2; no firm D call. This CDR3 comprises 13 residues. V dropped 4 bases and J dropped 7 bases, with 13 bases sitting between them. Germline V CDR1 and CDR2: MNHEY, SMNVEV (reference sequence). The CDR3 DNA reads TGTGCCAGCAGTTCCCTCCCGGTTGGTGGCTACACCTTC. It specifies CASSSLPVGGYTF.

The genes are TRBV7-2 and TRBJ2-7, with 10 positions matching TRBD2. Per the germline V gene, CDR1 is SGHTA and CDR2 is FQGNSA. After removal of 7 bases from V and 2 bases from J, the junction contained 11 bases not matched to a gene. The CDR3 is 16 amino acids. The CDR3 reads CASKLKAGGYPYEQYF. Here the CDR3 DNA reads TGTGCCAGCAAATTGAAAGCGGGGGGGTATCCCTACGAGCAGTACTTC.

This clone is a singleton in its sample. The rearrangement links TRBV18 to TRBJ1-2; possibly TRBD1 for D (5 bases). Trimming removed 6 bases at V and 2 bases at J, with 22 bases between. Germline V gene lookup returns CDR1 KGHSH and CDR2 LQKENI. The CDR3 is made up of 17 amino acids. The CDR3 is CASSQSGTGGGNYGYTF. The CDR3 coding sequence is TGTGCCAGCTCCCAATCCGGAACAGGCGGGGGGAACTATGGCTACACCTTC. The complete variable domain, with remaining parts taken from reference TRBV18 and TRBJ1-2, reads NAGVMQNPRHLVRRRGQEARLRCSPMKGHSHVYWYRQLPEEGLKFMVYLQKENIIDESGMPKERFSAEFPKEGPSILRIQQVVRGDSAAYFCASSQSGTGGGNYGYTFGSGTRLTVV.

The J gene is TRBJ2-7, the V gene TRBV14; 7 bases map to TRBD1. Germline CDR1 reads SGHDN; CDR2 reads FVKESK. The CDR3 loop spans 14 amino acids. V trimming: 1 base; J trimming: 3 bases; junction bases outside the gene matches: 3. This CDR3 is CASSQAGTVYEQYF. CDR3 sequence (DNA): TGTGCCAGCAGCCAAGCCGGGACAGTCTACGAGCAGTACTTC. The whole variable domain, remainder taken from reference TRBV14 and TRBJ2-7, is EAGVTQFPSHSVIEKGQTVTLRCDPISGHDNLYWYRRVMGKEIKFLLHFVKESKQDESGMPNNRFLAERTGGTYSTLKVQPAELEDSGVYFCASSQAGTVYEQYFGPGTRLTVT.

The chain couples TRBV11-2 to TRBJ2-3; 12 nucleotides match TRBD2. The CDR3 totals 16 residues. V dropped 5 bases and J dropped 3; count of bases not matched to a gene: 6. Germline lookup yields CDR1 SGHAT and CDR2 FQNNGV. The CDR3 spells CASSPRTSGITDTQYF. CDR3 DNA: TGTGCCAGCAGCCCCCGGACTAGCGGGATTACAGATACGCAGTATTTT.

The chain uses TRBV28 and TRBJ1-1, with no clear D. Germline V gene data show CDR1 as MDHEN and CDR2 as SYDVKM. The CDR3 is 15 amino acids. Trimming removed 6 bases at V and 6 bases at J, with 20 bases between. The CDR3 is CASSPLEGIRAEAFF. The CDR3 nucleotides are TGTGCCAGCAGCCCCCTGGAGGGTATAAGGGCTGAAGCTTTCTTT.

The chain uses TRBV7-9 and TRBJ1-5; 7 bases map to TRBD1. The CDR3 consists of 17 residues. Unmatched junction bases numbered 6, after V lost 1 base and J lost 0 bases. In germline, CDR1 is SEHNR, CDR2 FQNEAQ (reference sequence). This CDR3 reads CASSLGPSGGSNQPQHF. CDR3 nucleotides: TGTGCCAGCAGCTTAGGCCCTTCAGGGGGTAGCAATCAGCCCCAGCATTTT.

This rearrangement joins TRBV29-1 to TRBJ2-3, with D uncertain. CDR1 SQVTM and CDR2 ANQGSEA come from the germline V gene. V lost 4 bases and J lost 0, with 14 bases in between. This CDR3 spans 15 amino acids. The CDR3 region is CSVVASVSSTDTQYF. In DNA form, the CDR3 reads TGCAGCGTTGTCGCGAGCGTATCTAGCACAGATACGCAGTATTTT.

The chain combines TRBV5-8 with TRBJ1-1; D not resolved. The CDR3 extends over 14 amino acids. The germline V and J ends were trimmed by 2 bases and 4 bases, with 12 bases remaining between them. CDR1 and CDR2 (germline): SGHTS, YDEGEE. For the CDR3, the DNA is TGTGCCAGCAGCTTTAAAACTCTATTCACTGAAGCTTTCTTT. As protein: CASSFKTLFTEAFF.

This clone appeared once. The chain employs TRBV25-1 and TRBJ1-1; maybe TRBD1 (5 bases). CDR1 is MGHDK, CDR2 SYGVNS, per germline. The V end was cut by 4 bases, the J end by 4 bases, with 13 bases between. This CDR3 region has 14 residues. For the CDR3, the DNA is TGTGCCAGCAGTGCCCGACAGCAGCCCACTGAAGCTTTCTTT. Translated, it gives CASSARQQPTEAFF. Full variable domain (rest looked up from reference TRBV25-1 and TRBJ1-1): EADIYQTPRYLVIGTGKKITLECSQTMGHDKMYWYQQDPGMELHLIHYSYGVNSTEKGDLSSESTVSRIRTEHFPLTLESARPSHTSQYLCASSARQQPTEAFFGQGTRLTVV.

The V and J genes are TRBV5-5 and TRBJ2-1; D uncertain. The germline V and J ends were trimmed by 0 bases and 5 bases, with 6 bases remaining between them. The CDR3 is 13 residues long. The germline V gene encodes CDR1 SGHKS and CDR2 YYEKEE (reference sequence). The CDR3 loop is CASSLVTHNEQFF. CDR3 DNA: TGTGCCAGCAGCTTGGTAACACACAATGAGCAGTTCTTC.

The gene calls are TRBV2 and TRBJ2-7, with 10 bases identical to TRBD2. Per the germline V gene, CDR1 is SNHLY and CDR2 is FYNNEI. The CDR3 totals 14 residues. J was trimmed by 0 bases and V by 6 bases; bases with no gene match: 2. The CDR3 region has the DNA TGTGCCAGCAGCGGACTAGCGGCCTCCTACGAGCAGTACTTC. Its translation is CASSGLAASYEQYF. Full variable domain (remainder filled in from reference TRBV2 and TRBJ2-7): EPEVTQTPSHQVTQMGQEVILRCVPISNHLYFYWYRQILGQKVEFLVSFYNNEISEKSEIFDDQFSVERPDGSNFTLKIRSTKLEDSAMYFCASSGLAASYEQYFGPGTRLTVT.

The chain combines TRBV18 with TRBJ1-2, with a possible D match to TRBD1 (6 bases). Trimming took 3 bases from V and 2 from J, leaving 13 bases between them. The CDR3 runs to 15 residues. Germline V gene data show CDR1 as KGHSH and CDR2 as LQKENI. The CDR3, as DNA: TGTGCCAGCTCACCTCTCCCCGACAGGAACTATGGCTACACCTTC. Protein product: CASSPLPDRNYGYTF.

The chain uses TRBV19 and TRBJ1-4; tentatively, D is TRBD1 (5 bases). The V end lost 7 bases, the J end lost 5 bases, and 17 bases lay between the germline ends. CDR1 LNHDA and CDR2 SQIVND come from the germline V gene (reference sequence). This CDR3 contains 15 residues. The CDR3 DNA is TGTGCCAGTAAAAGTAGGGGCGGGAAGAATGAAAAACTGTTTTTT. It is translated as CASKSRGGKNEKLFF.

This clone was seen a single time. The chain carries TRBV19 and TRBJ2-3; D gene unclear. V gave up 5 bases and J gave up 0 bases, with 6 bases separating them. The germline gives CDR1 LNHDA, CDR2 SQIVND (reference sequence). The CDR3 contains 13 residues. CDR3 protein: CASSSPSTDTQYF. In DNA form, the CDR3 reads TGTGCCAGTAGTTCTCCGAGCACAGATACGCAGTATTTT.

This chain joins TRBV29-1 and TRBJ2-2, with 10 positions matching TRBD1. There are 14 residues in the CDR3. The V gene's germline CDR1 is SQVTM and CDR2 ANQGSEA. With 7 bases clipped from V and 4 bases from J, the junction kept 6 bases outside the gene matches. CDR3 sequence: CSAQGTGVTGELFF. CDR3 nucleotide sequence: TGCAGCGCTCAGGGGACAGGGGTCACCGGGGAGCTGTTTTTT.